This TCR beta chain was sequenced during a study of blood T cells in healthy people across ages. Germline V gene sequence: CDR1 KGHDR, CDR2 SFDVKD. This CDR3 is 16 amino acids long. In regard to this clonotype: At one end the junction does not follow the germline gene, possibly because of a read error.

Together with a sample-barcoded 5' primer, a J-beta primer mix was included in a second PCR lasting 7 to 11 cycles. One entry per CDR3 protein results from TCRdb running MiXCR on the 5' RACE reads. The sample lists 1.5 million to 2 million distinct CDR3 sequences; more than 35% were seen once. The chain employs TRBV24-1 and TRBJ2-1; D is perhaps TRBD1 or TRBD2 (6 bases each). This TCR came from a human donor in good health. The material sequenced was blood. DNA for the CDR3: TGCGCCACTGGGCCCACGGGGGCCCCTAACTACAATGAGCAGTTCTTC. Encoded protein: CATGPTGAPNYNEQFF.